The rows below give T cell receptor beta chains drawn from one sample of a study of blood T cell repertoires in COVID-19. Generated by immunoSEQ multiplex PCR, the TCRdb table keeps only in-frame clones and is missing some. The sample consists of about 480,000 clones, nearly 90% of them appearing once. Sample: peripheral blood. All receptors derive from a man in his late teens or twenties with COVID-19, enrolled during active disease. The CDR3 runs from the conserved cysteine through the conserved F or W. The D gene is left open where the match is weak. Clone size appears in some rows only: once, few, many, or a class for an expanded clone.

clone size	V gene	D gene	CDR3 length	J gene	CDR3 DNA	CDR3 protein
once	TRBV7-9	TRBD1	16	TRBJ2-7	TGTGCCAGCAGCCTCCCCCCAGGACAGGGATCCTACGAGCAGTACTTC	CASSLPPGQGSYEQYF
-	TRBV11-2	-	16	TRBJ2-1	TGTGCCAGCAGCTTAGCCTCAGGGACTTCCTACAATGAGCAGTTCTTC	CASSLASGTSYNEQFF
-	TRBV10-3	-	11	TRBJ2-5	TGTGCCATCGGGGCGGGGGAGACCCAGTACTTC	CAIGAGETQYF
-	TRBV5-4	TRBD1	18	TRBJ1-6	TGTGCCAGCAGCTCAGGGGGCGCGGAAAGGTTCTATAATTCACCCCTCCACTTT	CASSSGGAERFYNSPLHF
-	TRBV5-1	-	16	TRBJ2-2	TGCGCCAGCAGCTTGGTTGGGCCTGTGAACACCGGGGAGCTGTTTTTT	CASSLVGPVNTGELFF
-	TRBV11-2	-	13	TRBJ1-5	TGTGCCAGCAGCTCCTCTAGGGGTCAGCCCCAGCATTTT	CASSSSRGQPQHF
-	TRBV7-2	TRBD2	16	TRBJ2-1	TGTGCCAGCAGCCCGCGGGAGGGAGGCCGGTTCAATGAGCAGTTCTTC	CASSPREGGRFNEQFF
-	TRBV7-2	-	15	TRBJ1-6	TGTGCCAGCAGCTTACCCGCGGGGGGTAATTCACCCCTCCACTTT	CASSLPAGGNSPLHF
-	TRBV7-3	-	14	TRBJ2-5	TGTGCCAGCAGCTTATTGGGGAGCCAAGAGACCCAGTACTTC	CASSLLGSQETQYF
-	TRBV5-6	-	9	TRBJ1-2	TGTGCCTCCAGGTATGGCTACACCTTC	CASRYGYTF
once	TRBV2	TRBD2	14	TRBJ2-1	TGTGCCTCCCGGGCTAGCGGGGGGTGGAATGAGCAGTTCTTC	CASRASGGWNEQFF
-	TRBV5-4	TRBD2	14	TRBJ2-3	TGTGCCAGCAGCCCGGCGGGAGGGTCAGATACGCAGTATTTT	CASSPAGGSDTQYF
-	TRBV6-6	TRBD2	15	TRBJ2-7	TGTGCCACCACCGGGACTAGCGGGGGGATTGACGAGCAGTACTTC	CATTGTSGGIDEQYF
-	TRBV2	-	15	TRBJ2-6	TGTGCCAGCAGTGGAGAGGGGGCTGGGGCCAACGTCCTGACTTTC	CASSGEGAGANVLTF
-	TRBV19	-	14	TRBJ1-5	TGTGCCAGTAGGACTTTACGCGCCAATCAGCCCCAGCATTTT	CASRTLRANQPQHF
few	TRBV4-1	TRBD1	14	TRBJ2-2	TGCGCCAGCAGCCAGGGGACAGGGAGCCGGGAGCTGTTTTTT	CASSQGTGSRELFF
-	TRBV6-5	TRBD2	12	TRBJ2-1	TGTGCCAGCAGTTACTGGGCGGGGGAGTTGTTCTTC	CASSYWAGELFF
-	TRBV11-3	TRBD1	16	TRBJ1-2	TGTGCCAGCAGCCCAAGATCCGGGGGACAGGGGGATGGCTACACCTTC	CASSPRSGGQGDGYTF
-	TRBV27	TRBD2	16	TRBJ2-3	TGTGCCAGCAGTTCCCCTAGCGGGAGGATAGAGGATACGCAGTATTTT	CASSSPSGRIEDTQYF
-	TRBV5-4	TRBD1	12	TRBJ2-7	TGTGCCAGCAGCTGGGACAGAAGCCCCTTGTACTTC	CASSWDRSPLYF
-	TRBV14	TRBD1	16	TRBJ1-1	TGTGCCAGCAGCCATAGACCGACAGGGCCGAACACTGAAGCTTTCTTT	CASSHRPTGPNTEAFF
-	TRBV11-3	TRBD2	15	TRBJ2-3	TGTGCCAGCAGCTTATGGGGGACTAACACAGATACGCAGTATTTT	CASSLWGTNTDTQYF
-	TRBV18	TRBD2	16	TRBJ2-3	TGTGCCAGCTCACCGCCGGGACTAGGGGGCACAGATACGCAGTATTTT	CASSPPGLGGTDTQYF
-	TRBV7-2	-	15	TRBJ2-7	TGTGCCAGCAGCTTAGGCCCACAGGGGACTTACGAGCAGTACTTC	CASSLGPQGTYEQYF
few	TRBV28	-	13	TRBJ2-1	TGTGCCAGCAGACTCTTGCTTTACAATGAGCAGTTCTTC	CASRLLLYNEQFF
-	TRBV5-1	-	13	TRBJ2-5	TGCGCCAGCAGCTGGGGGCAGAGGGAGACCCAGTACTTC	CASSWGQRETQYF
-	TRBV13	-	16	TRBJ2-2	TGTGCCAGCAGCCCATTGAGGGTGGGAGTCACCGGGGAGCTGTTTTTT	CASSPLRVGVTGELFF
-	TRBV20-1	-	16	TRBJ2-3	TGCAGTGCTAGTATCCGGTCGGGGGGCCTCACAGATACGCAGTATTTT	CSASIRSGGLTDTQYF
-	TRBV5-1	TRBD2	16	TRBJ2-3	TGCGCCAGCAGCCCTGGGACTAGCGGGATAATAGATACGCAGTATTTT	CASSPGTSGIIDTQYF
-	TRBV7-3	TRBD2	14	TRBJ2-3	TGTGCCAGCAGTAGCGGGAGGGGGACAGATACGCAGTATTTT	CASSSGRGTDTQYF
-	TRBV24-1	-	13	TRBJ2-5	TGTGCCACCAGTGACCTAAGGAGGGAGACCCAGTACTTC	CATSDLRRETQYF
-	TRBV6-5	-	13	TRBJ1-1	TGTGCCAGCAATTGGGAGGTGAACACTGAAGCTTTCTTT	CASNWEVNTEAFF
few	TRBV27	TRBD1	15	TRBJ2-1	TGTGCCAGCAGGCCCGGGACAGGGGGGTCTAATGAGCAGTTCTTC	CASRPGTGGSNEQFF
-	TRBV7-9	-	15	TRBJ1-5	TGTGCCAGCAGCTCTGGGGACATCCCTTTTGAGCCCCAGCATTTT	CASSSGDIPFEPQHF
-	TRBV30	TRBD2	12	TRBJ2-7	TGTGCCTGGAGTCCGGGACTAGGAGAGCAGTACTTC	CAWSPGLGEQYF
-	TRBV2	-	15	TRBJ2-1	TGTGCCAGCAGGGGGGGGGCAGGCTACTACAATGAGCAGTTCTTC	CASRGGAGYYNEQFF
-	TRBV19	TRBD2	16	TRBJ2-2	TGTGCCAGTCGGTCTAGCGGGAGGGCCGTGACCGGGGAGCTGTTTTTT	CASRSSGRAVTGELFF
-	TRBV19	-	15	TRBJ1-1	TGTGCCAGTAAGCCCCTGCCGGGACAGAACACTGAAGCTTTCTTT	CASKPLPGQNTEAFF
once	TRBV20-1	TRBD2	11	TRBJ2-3	TGCAGTGCTGGGGGACTAGCGGTCCGGTATTTT	CSAGGLAVRYF
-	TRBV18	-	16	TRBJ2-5	TGTGCCAGCTCAACTAATGGACAGGGAGGGGAAGAGACCCAGTACTTC	CASSTNGQGGEETQYF